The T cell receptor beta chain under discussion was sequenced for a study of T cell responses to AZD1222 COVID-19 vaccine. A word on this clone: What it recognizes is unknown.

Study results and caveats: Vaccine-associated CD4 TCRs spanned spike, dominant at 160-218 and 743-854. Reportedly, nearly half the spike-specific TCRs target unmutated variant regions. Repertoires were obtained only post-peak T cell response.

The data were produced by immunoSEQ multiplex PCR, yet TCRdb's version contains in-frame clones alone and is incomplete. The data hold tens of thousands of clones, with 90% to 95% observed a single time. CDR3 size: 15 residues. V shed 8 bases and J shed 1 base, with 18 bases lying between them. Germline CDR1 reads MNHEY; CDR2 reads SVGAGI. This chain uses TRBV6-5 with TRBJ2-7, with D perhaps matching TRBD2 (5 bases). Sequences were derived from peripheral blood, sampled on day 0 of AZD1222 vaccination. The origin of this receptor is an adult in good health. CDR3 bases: TGTGCCAGCGGGTCCTGGGGAACGGGGTCCTACGAGCAGTACTTC. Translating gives CASGSWGTGSYEQYF.